Following are 5 T cell receptor beta chains from one sample sequenced in a study of cytomegalovirus exposure and HLA in healthy donors. The PCR employed 60 Vbeta primers together with 13 Jbeta primers. TCRdb's table, derived via immunoSEQ multiplex PCR, lists solely in-frame clones and lacks some. Seen in this sample are 87,000 or so clones; the ten most common clones hold less than 20%. The sample comprised PBMCs. The receptors derive from a man in his fifties or sixties in good health and CMV-seropositive.

The chain recombines TRBV19 with TRBJ2-2, with 13 bases that match TRBD2. V trimming: 6 bases; J trimming: 4 bases; junction bases outside the gene matches: 5. CDR1 is LNHDA, CDR2 SQIVND, per germline (reference sequence). The CDR3 totals 16 residues. The CDR3 sequence is CASSRLAGGSTGELFF. CDR3 bases: TGTGCCAGTAGCCGACTAGCGGGAGGTTCCACCGGGGAGCTGTTTTTT.

The J gene is TRBJ2-5, the V gene TRBV7-3; 9 nucleotides line up with TRBD2. Germline CDR1 SGHTA, CDR2 FQGTGA. The V segment lost 3 bases and the J segment 5 bases; nucleotides outside the gene matches: 7. The CDR3 is 15 amino acids. Written as DNA, the CDR3 is TGTGCCAGCAGCTTCTCCGGGACTAGCTCGGAGACCCAGTACTTC. Protein sequence: CASSFSGTSSETQYF. Full variable domain (missing parts from reference TRBV7-3 and TRBJ2-5): GAGVSQTPSNKVTEKGKYVELRCDPISGHTALYWYRQSLGQGPEFLIYFQGTGAADDSGLPNDRFFAVRPEGSVSTLKIQRTERGDSAVYLCASSFSGTSSETQYFGPGTRLLVL.

The J gene is TRBJ1-3, the V gene TRBV11-3; D remains unclear. CDR3 length: 17 amino acids. The germline gives CDR1 SGHNT, CDR2 YENEEA. The V and J ends lost 1 base and 0 bases respectively, with 13 bases between them. CDR3 amino acids: CASSLGGPRNSGNTIYF. The CDR3 DNA follows: TGTGCCAGCAGCTTAGGCGGGCCTCGTAACTCTGGAAACACCATATATTTT.

The V gene is TRBV9, the J gene TRBJ2-7, with 8 bases matching TRBD1. Germline V gene data show CDR1 as SGDLS and CDR2 as YYNGEE. CDR3 size: 14 residues. Losses at the gene ends were 4 bases for V and 2 bases for J; bases not matched to a gene: 5. In DNA, the CDR3 is TGTGCCAGCAGCCCAGACAGGGGCCCCTACGAGCAGTACGTC. Protein: CASSPDRGPYEQYV.

The V gene is TRBV16, the J gene TRBJ1-2; no reliable D call. This CDR3 is 14 amino acids long. V was trimmed by 0 bases and J by 2 bases, leaving 7 bases between them. Per the germline V gene, CDR1 is KGHSY and CDR2 is FQNENV. Here the CDR3 reads CASSQSFLNYGYTF. The CDR3 DNA reads as TGTGCCAGCAGCCAATCTTTCTTGAACTATGGCTACACCTTC. The whole variable domain, filled in from reference TRBV16 and TRBJ1-2, reads GEEVAQTPKHLVRGEGQKAKLYCAPIKGHSYVFWYQQVLKNEFKFLISFQNENVFDETGMPKERFSAKCLPNSPCSLEIQATKLEDSAVYFCASSQSFLNYGYTFGSGTRLTVV.